Following are 20 T cell receptor beta chains from one sample sequenced in a study of blood T cells in healthy people across ages. It was with a sample-barcoded 5' primer and a J-beta primer mix that a second PCR of about 6 to 12 cycles was run. TCRdb passed the 5' RACE reads through MiXCR, listing each CDR3 protein once. Here the sample spans about 800,000 distinct CDR3 sequences, 35% to 60% being singletons. Material: blood. The receptors come from a man older than 75 in good health.

The gene calls are TRBV6-6 and TRBJ2-5; maybe TRBD2 (5 bases). The length of the CDR3 is 12 residues. The V end was cut by 10 bases, the J end by 2 bases, with 11 bases between. Germline lookup yields CDR1 MNHNY and CDR2 SVGAGI (reference sequence). DNA for the CDR3: TGTGCCATTCGGAGGCCACAAGAGACCCAGTACTTC. Its protein is CAIRRPQETQYF.

V is TRBV9 and J is TRBJ2-1; 13 nucleotides line up with TRBD2. Germline values: CDR1 SGDLS, CDR2 YYNGEE. Trimming at V came to 3 bases and at J to 5 bases, leaving 5 bases not matched to a gene. This CDR3 is built from 16 residues. The CDR3 sequence: CASSALGLAGNNEQFF. The CDR3 DNA reads TGTGCCAGCAGCGCGCTGGGACTAGCGGGAAACAATGAGCAGTTCTTC.

This clonotype has just a few counts. Written as DNA, the CDR3 is TGTGCCAGCTCACCTAGCGTCAGCACAGATACGCAGTATTTT. It encodes CASSPSVSTDTQYF. The rearrangement links TRBV18 to TRBJ2-3; a possible D gene is TRBD2 (5 bases). The CDR3 sequence is 14 residues long. V was clipped by 3 bases and J by 0 bases, with 7 bases between them. Germline CDR1 is KGHSH and CDR2 is LQKENI.

A remark on this clonotype: A much larger clone is a single base away; this may be a read error. The chain joins TRBV12-3 or TRBV12-4 to TRBJ1-2; D is undetermined. The CDR3 is made up of 14 amino acids. The V and J ends lost 10 bases and 0 bases respectively, with 15 bases between them. Written as DNA, the CDR3 is TGTGCCAACAGCCCCCCATCCTCTAACTATGGCTACACCTTC. Translated: CANSPPSSNYGYTF.

In its sample, this clonotype was seen once. V gene TRBV7-7 combines with J gene TRBJ2-2; 7 bases match TRBD2. The CDR3 covers 17 residues. The J segment lost 2 bases and the V segment lost 1 base, leaving 7 bases of the junction unmatched. The germline gives CDR1 SSHAT, CDR2 FNYEAQ (reference sequence). Here the CDR3 reads CASSLGGLGRNTGELFF. DNA for the CDR3: TGTGCCAGCAGCTTAGGAGGACTAGGACGTAACACCGGGGAGCTGTTTTTT.

V is TRBV12-3 or TRBV12-4 and J is TRBJ2-3; D call uncertain. V gave up 3 bases and J gave up 2 bases, with 9 bases separating them. This CDR3 spans 14 amino acids. The CDR3 nucleotides are TGTGCCAGCAGTTTTCTGTATAACACAGATACGCAGTATTTT. Translation: CASSFLYNTDTQYF.

Details on this clonotype: One base away lies a much larger clone, so this may be a sequencing read error. This rearrangement joins TRBV29-1 to TRBJ2-1, with 11 bases aligning to TRBD2. From germline, CDR1 is SQVTM and CDR2 ANQGSEA. V shed 6 bases and J 7 bases; nucleotides not matched to a gene: 8. The CDR3 has 14 residues. The CDR3 DNA is TGCAGCGTGGTAGCGGGAGGGCTGGAGAATGAGCAGTTCTTC. This translates into CSVVAGGLENEQFF.

The V gene is TRBV10-3, the J gene TRBJ2-7; 10 bases fit TRBD1. The CDR3 totals 14 residues. In germline, CDR1 is ENHRY, CDR2 SYGVKD. The V gene end was trimmed by 6 bases and the J gene end by 3 bases; junction bases not matched to a gene: 5. CDR3 nucleotides: TGTGCCATCAGGGGGACAGGGGCGTACTACGAGCAGTACTTC. Translation gives CAIRGTGAYYEQYF.

This rearrangement joins TRBV4-1 to TRBJ2-7, with 9 bases fitting TRBD1. This CDR3 comprises 15 residues. After removal of 3 bases from V and 2 bases from J, the junction contained 5 bases not matched to a gene. Germline V gene data show CDR1 as MGHRA and CDR2 as YSYEKL. The CDR3 region has the DNA TGCGCCAGCAGCCATGGGACAGGGCTAACCTACGAGCAGTACTTC. It is translated as CASSHGTGLTYEQYF.

The V gene is TRBV7-3, the J gene TRBJ2-1; TRBD2 matches 13 bases. The CDR3 loop spans 19 amino acids. The ends lost 4 bases at V and 0 bases at J; junction bases unmatched: 9. The germline V gene has CDR1 SGHTA and CDR2 FQGTGA. CDR3 sequence: CASSSIPGLAGDSYNEQFF. The CDR3 bases are TGTGCCAGCAGCTCGATTCCTGGACTAGCGGGGGACTCCTACAATGAGCAGTTCTTC.

This clonotype turned up a few times. The CDR3 is CAISDPGRDYNEQFF. The CDR3 DNA follows: TGTGCCATCAGTGACCCGGGGCGGGACTACAATGAGCAGTTCTTC. The rearrangement joins TRBV10-3 to TRBJ2-1; D may be TRBD2 (6 bases). The CDR3 covers 15 residues. Trimming took off 3 bases at V and 3 bases at J, with 12 bases between the two ends. CDR1 and CDR2 (germline): ENHRY, SYGVKD.

This clonotype was recorded a few times. V usage is TRBV10-2 and J usage is TRBJ2-3; 10 bases fit TRBD1. Germline V gene data show CDR1 as WSHSY and CDR2 as SAAADI. The CDR3 length is 15 residues. Trimming cost V 4 bases and J 8 bases; bases outside gene matches: 9. CDR3 DNA: TGCGCCAGCAGTGGGTCGGGACAGGGGCGGGCTACGCAGTATTTT. Amino acids: CASSGSGQGRATQYF.

The chain links TRBV12-3 or TRBV12-4 to TRBJ1-5; D gene unclear. This CDR3 contains 14 residues. The germline V and J ends were trimmed by 7 bases and 0 bases, with 10 bases remaining between them. The chain's CDR3 is CASTKIGSNQPQHF. CDR3 DNA: TGTGCCAGCACTAAAATAGGTAGCAATCAGCCCCAGCATTTT.

This clonotype turned up a few times. The rearrangement links TRBV12-3 or TRBV12-4 to TRBJ1-2, with D hard to call. The V gene lost 7 bases and the J gene lost 1 base, with 13 bases spanning the gap. The CDR3 sequence is 14 residues long. The CDR3 DNA is TGTGCCAGCACACCGGCGACTCTTAACTATGGCTACACCTTC. Its translation is CASTPATLNYGYTF.

This clonotype was observed a few times. The chain uses TRBV7-2 and TRBJ2-5; TRBD2 matches 7 bases. V lost 4 bases and J lost 2; bases outside the gene matches: 4. In germline, CDR1 is SGHTA, CDR2 FQGNSA. CDR3 length: 14 amino acids. CDR3: CASSSLADQETQYF. The CDR3 nucleotides read TGTGCCAGCAGCTCTCTAGCGGATCAAGAGACCCAGTACTTC.

This chain uses TRBV4-2 with TRBJ2-5, with D tentatively TRBD2 (6 bases). V was pared by 3 bases and J by 4 bases, with 21 bases between. The CDR3 contains 17 residues. Germline CDR1 is LGHNA and CDR2 is YNFKEQ. CDR3 in amino acids: CASSQDVVGGTGETQYF. In nucleotides, the CDR3 is TGTGCCAGCAGCCAGGACGTTGTGGGGGGAACGGGAGAGACCCAGTACTTC.

This sequence joins TRBV9 and TRBJ2-7; the match to TRBD2 covers 7 bases. Gene TRBJ2-5 matches the end of the DNA better, so the J call may be wrong. This CDR3 spans 15 amino acids. CDR1 is SGDLS, CDR2 YYNGEE, per germline. CDR3: CASSVGVGGVETQYF. The CDR3 DNA sequence: TGTGCCAGCAGCGTAGGCGTGGGAGGGGTAGAGACCCAGTACTTC.

The CDR3 protein is CASSGNPTVPQETQYF. DNA of the CDR3: TGTGCCAGCAGCGGCAACCCGACAGTACCGCAAGAGACCCAGTACTTC. The rearrangement uses TRBV9 and TRBJ2-5, with a possible D match to TRBD1 (5 bases). The germline CDR1 and CDR2 sequences are SGDLS and YYNGEE. Trimming shortened V by 3 bases and J by 2 bases, and 17 bases separated the two germline ends. The CDR3 contains 16 residues.

V usage is TRBV7-2 and J usage is TRBJ2-5, with 12 bases that match TRBD2. The J call is doubtful: the DNA matches TRBJ2-7 better. Germline CDR1 and CDR2: SGHTA and FQGNSA. This CDR3 contains 15 residues. The CDR3, as DNA: TGTGCCAGCAGCTTAGGACTAGCGGGAGCCCACGAGCAGTACTTC. Protein product: CASSLGLAGAHEQYF.

This clonotype was detected only a few times. V and J are TRBV27 and TRBJ1-6, with D maybe TRBD1 (6 bases). The V gene's germline CDR1 is MNHEY and CDR2 SMNVEV (reference sequence). Deletions cut 5 bases from V and 7 bases from J, with 15 bases between. This CDR3 contains 15 residues. The CDR3 here is CASSSDRPLNSPLHF. CDR3 DNA sequence: TGTGCCAGCAGTAGCGACAGGCCCCTAAATTCACCCCTCCACTTT.